This T cell receptor (beta chain) came from a study of OX40 agonist ivuxolimab in advanced cancers. Study outcomes and limitations: Nonresponders, in some cases, also had low normalized T-cell clonal expansion.

Germline CDR1 KGHSH, CDR2 LQKENI. CDR3 length: 15 residues. Trimming took 0 bases from V and 1 from J, leaving 9 bases between them. Some clones are missing from TCRdb's copy, which holds only in-frame ones; the method was immunoSEQ multiplex PCR. The sample contains about 94,000 clones, around nine tenths of which appear only once. As to this clone: Its target is not known.

The chain is built from TRBV18 and TRBJ1-1; unclear D gene. The starting material was CD4+ or CD8+ T cells sorted from blood, obtained in a trial of the OX40 agonist ivuxolimab. The receptor's source is an adult with an advanced solid tumor such as melanoma, head and neck, liver or kidney cancer. CDR3 sequence (DNA): TGTGCCAGCTCACCACCTAACGCAAAGAACACTGAAGCTTTCTTT. Encoded protein: CASSPPNAKNTEAFF.